This passage covers 9 T cell receptor beta chains from one sample sequenced in a study of blood T cell repertoires in COVID-19. Using immunoSEQ multiplex PCR, the repertoire was profiled, and TCRdb retains in-frame clones only, with some absent. The repertoire consists of roughly 110,000 clones, with roughly 90% occurring once and the leading ten covering 4.5% to 6%. Source material: peripheral blood. The receptor source for this set is a man aged 35 to 55 with active or convalescent COVID-19.

The genes are TRBV5-1 and TRBJ2-7; 13 nucleotides match TRBD2. This CDR3 region has 16 residues. V lost 4 bases to trimming and J lost 2 bases; unmatched junction nucleotides: 6. From germline, CDR1 is SGHRS and CDR2 YFSETQ. The CDR3 DNA sequence: TGCGCCAGCAGCCAGGGACTAGCGGGACTGACCTACGAGCAGTACTTC. Translation gives CASSQGLAGLTYEQYF.

This chain links TRBV4-1 with TRBJ2-2; 14 bases fit TRBD2. Germline CDR1 and CDR2: MGHRA and YSYEKL. J was trimmed by 1 base and V by 1 base; bases with no gene match: 2. There are 18 residues in the CDR3. CDR3 bases: TGCGCCAGCAGCCAAGTTGGGACTAGCGGGAGGAACACCGGGGAGCTGTTTTTT. It translates to CASSQVGTSGRNTGELFF.

CDR3 coding DNA: TGTGCCTGGAGGGTAAAGGTGGGACAGGGAAGACTTTCTGGCTACACCTTC. This encodes CAWRVKVGQGRLSGYTF. This chain connects TRBV30 to TRBJ1-2; TRBD1 matches at 9 bases. The germline V gene has CDR1 GTSNPN and CDR2 SVGIG (reference sequence). V lost 3 bases and J lost 7; bases outside the gene matches: 18. The CDR3 has 17 residues.

The chain employs TRBV18 and TRBJ1-1; D call uncertain. The CDR3 extends over 15 amino acids. Per the germline V gene, CDR1 is KGHSH and CDR2 is LQKENI. V lost 4 bases, J lost 4 bases, and 16 bases lay in between. CDR3 nucleotide sequence: TGTGCCAGCTCACAAGAACAGAGTCCAAGCACTGAAGCTTTCTTT. Protein sequence: CASSQEQSPSTEAFF.

The chain combines TRBV7-2 with TRBJ1-1, with no clear D. Germline V gene data show CDR1 as SGHTA and CDR2 as FQGNSA. With 1 base removed from V and 1 base from J, the gap between germline ends came to 7 bases. The CDR3 spans 14 residues. The CDR3 region is CASSLDITNTEAFF. DNA of the CDR3: TGTGCCAGCAGCTTAGACATTACGAACACTGAAGCTTTCTTT.

V usage is TRBV5-1 and J usage is TRBJ1-2; TRBD1 agrees at 11 bases. Per the germline V gene, CDR1 is SGHRS and CDR2 is YFSETQ. The CDR3 loop spans 14 amino acids. Unmatched junction bases numbered 1, after V lost 2 bases and J lost 4 bases. The DNA of the CDR3 is TGCGCCAGCAGCTTAGGGACAGGGGGCTATGGCTACACCTTC. Translated: CASSLGTGGYGYTF.

The V call is TRBV4-3, the J call TRBJ2-1; 9 bases fit TRBD2. The CDR3 loop spans 14 amino acids. V gave up 6 bases and J gave up 6 bases; unmatched junction bases: 6. The V gene's germline CDR1 is LGHNA and CDR2 YSLEER. The CDR3 DNA is TGCGCCAGCAGTCCTGGACTAGCGTCCAATGAGCAGTTCTTC. This encodes CASSPGLASNEQFF.

In the case of this clone: An end of the junction differs from the germline gene, which may be a read error. CDR3 sequence reads: CASGYDGQGIF. CDR3 sequence (DNA): TGTGCCAGCGGATACGATGGACAGGGAATCTTC. The chain is built from TRBV6-5 and TRBJ2-7; 8 bases align to TRBD1. Per germline, CDR1 MNHEY and CDR2 SVGAGI. The CDR3 is 11 amino acids.

The chain combines TRBV28 with TRBJ2-1; 11 positions agree with TRBD2. The J segment lost 12 bases and the V segment lost 6 bases, leaving 10 bases of the junction unmatched. The CDR3 extends over 14 amino acids. Germline V CDR1 and CDR2: MDHEN, SYDVKM. The CDR3 region is CASSPHSGREGQFF. CDR3 sequence (DNA): TGTGCCAGCAGCCCTCATAGCGGGAGGGAAGGGCAGTTCTTC.